Reported below is one TCR beta chain. Antigen specificity is unknown. Treatment described: 15 to 20 received Ad26.COV2.S at low or high dose, single or two shots; several received placebo; per-sample allocation not given. After the first vaccine or placebo injection, samples were drawn on day 63. These data belong to a study of Ad26.COV2.S vaccination and SARS-CoV-2 variants. Findings and limits, study-wide: The authors reported substantial breadth in spike-specific CD8+ and CD4+ T cell responses after vaccination.

Using immunoSEQ multiplex PCR, the repertoire was profiled, and TCRdb retains in-frame clones only, with some absent. The table includes hundreds of thousands of clones, about 93% detected once. V was clipped by 1 base and J by 5 bases; unmatched bases: 2. This CDR3 comprises 14 residues. Germline V lookup: CDR1 SEHNR, CDR2 FQNEAQ (reference sequence). The chain employs TRBV7-9 and TRBJ2-1, with 7 nucleotides matching TRBD2. The clonotype comes from a person between 18 and 65 years old who received the Ad26.COV2.S COVID-19 vaccine or a placebo. Here the sequenced sample was peripheral blood, taken in a trial of Ad26.COV2.S vaccine versus placebo. CDR3 bases: TGTGCCAGCAGCTTAGTAGGGACTAACAATGAGCAGTTCTTC. Translating gives CASSLVGTNNEQFF.